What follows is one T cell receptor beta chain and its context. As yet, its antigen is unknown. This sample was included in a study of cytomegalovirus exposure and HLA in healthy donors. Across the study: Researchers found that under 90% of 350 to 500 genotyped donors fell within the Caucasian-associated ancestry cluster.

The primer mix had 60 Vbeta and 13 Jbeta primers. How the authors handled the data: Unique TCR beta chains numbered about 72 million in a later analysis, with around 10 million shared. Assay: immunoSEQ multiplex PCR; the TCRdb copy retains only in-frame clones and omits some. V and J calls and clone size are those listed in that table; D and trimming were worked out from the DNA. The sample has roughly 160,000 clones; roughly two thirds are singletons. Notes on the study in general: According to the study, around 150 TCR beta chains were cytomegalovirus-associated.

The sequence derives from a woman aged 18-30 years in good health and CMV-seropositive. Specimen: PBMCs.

CDR3 amino acids: CASSADRSGYGYTF. The CDR3 nucleotides are TGTGCCAGCAGTGCCGACAGGTCGGGCTATGGCTACACCTTC. The chain combines TRBV28 with TRBJ1-2; the D gene is possibly TRBD1 (6 bases). This CDR3 is built from 14 residues. The germline gives CDR1 MDHEN, CDR2 SYDVKM. The ends were cut back, 5 bases at V and 4 bases at J, with 14 bases in the middle.